The rows below give T cell receptor beta chains drawn from one sample of a study of breast tumors, draining lymph nodes, adjacent tissues. TCRdb reanalysed the multiplex PCR reads using MiXCR and keeps one entry per CDR3 protein. The table lists about 130,000 distinct CDR3 sequences, less than 25% of them singletons, with 2% to 2.5% in the top ten. Sequenced material: axillary lymph node tissue. Every receptor here comes from a female donor with breast cancer. Some clones in this sample may be carry-over from other donors' samples. Both conserved end residues are trimmed from each CDR3. Size tells how often a clone was seen (once, few, many) or the class of an expanded clone, and some rows leave it out.

size	V	J	CDR3
many	TRBV18	TRBJ2-2	ASSPSQGHDTGELF
many	TRBV9	TRBJ2-7	ASSVDPRTSATGEQY
many	TRBV20-1	TRBJ2-7	SAPGEGSLSSYEQY
many	TRBV2	TRBJ1-2	ASNPGGSWGGYT
many	TRBV7-9	TRBJ2-7	ASSQTGWAYEQY
many	TRBV20-1	TRBJ1-4	SARGFGEGEKLF
many	TRBV25-1	TRBJ2-1	ASSGPSPSDWRINNEQF
few	TRBV9	TRBJ2-2	ASSVGDTGELF
few	TRBV28	TRBJ2-1	ASSLVGGSPKDNEQF
-	TRBV7-2	TRBJ1-2	ASGLKQGNYGYT
many	TRBV6-5	TRBJ1-2	ASSYSSQAYGYT
many	TRBV12-3/TRBV12-4	TRBJ1-2	ASSLTGQGSWGYT
many	TRBV30	TRBJ2-1	AWKPSGSYNEQF
many	TRBV9	TRBJ1-5	ASSVDPGQPQH
many	TRBV6-4	TRBJ1-2	ASSQTGTGRYGYT
many	TRBV24-1	TRBJ1-5	ATSETGDQPQH